These T cell receptor beta chains were read from a single sample in a study of response to subunit inactivated influenza vaccine. MiXCR, run by TCRdb on the RT-PCR reads, gives a single entry per CDR3 protein. This sample has 450,000 to 600,000 distinct CDR3 sequences, with under 9% found just once. The source material was PBMCs from blood, sampled around 25 months after vaccination. The receptors derive from a man aged 50-75 years who received an inactivated influenza vaccine. The CDR3 runs from the conserved cysteine through the conserved F or W. The D gene is left open where the match is weak. Clone sizes are given selectively: once, few, many, or a class where the clone is expanded.

few,.,TRBV3-1,TRBJ2-3,CASSQDRLGAGTDTQYF,TGTGCCAGCAGCCAAGATCGTTTAGGGGCCGGTACAGATACGCAGTATTTT
many,.,TRBV25-1,TRBJ1-5,CASSELQVGQPQHF,TGTGCCAGCAGTGAATTGCAGGTTGGACAGCCCCAGCATTTT
few,.,TRBV3-1,TRBJ2-2,CASSQGTLTGELFF,TGTGCCAGCAGCCAGGGGACGCTCACCGGGGAGCTGTTTTTT
few,.,TRBV28,TRBJ2-7,CASSLNNRLYEQYF,TGTGCCAGCAGTTTGAATAATAGACTCTACGAGCAGTACTTC
few,.,TRBV12-5,TRBJ1-4,CASGFSPRAGREKLFF,TGTGCTAGTGGTTTTAGCCCGCGAGCGGGAAGAGAAAAACTGTTTTTT
few,TRBD2,TRBV6-1,TRBJ2-7,CASSKGTSGYTSSYEQYF,TGTGCCAGCAGTAAAGGGACTAGCGGGTATACAAGTTCCTACGAGCAGTACTTC
many,.,TRBV29-1,TRBJ2-7,CSVGQSGYEQYF,TGCAGCGTTGGACAGTCTGGCTACGAGCAGTACTTC
many,.,TRBV3-1,TRBJ2-2,CASSPRGGELFF,TGTGCCAGCAGCCCCAGAGGTGGGGAGCTGTTTTTT
many,.,TRBV11-1,TRBJ2-1,CASSLAPTDNEQFF,TGTGCCAGCAGCCTCGCACCGACCGACAATGAGCAGTTCTTC
few,TRBD2,TRBV28,TRBJ2-1,CASRGTSGPRLREQFF,TGTGCCAGCAGGGGGACTAGCGGGCCCCGCTTGAGGGAGCAGTTCTTC
few,TRBD2,TRBV10-3,TRBJ2-3,CAISDTGLAGGGTDTQYF,TGTGCCATCAGTGACACCGGACTAGCGGGGGGTGGCACAGATACGCAGTATTTT
many,.,TRBV27,TRBJ2-7,CASSPLAPYEQYF,TGTGCCAGCAGTCCCTTAGCCCCCTACGAGCAGTACTTC
.,TRBD2,TRBV12-3/TRBV12-4,TRBJ2-1,CASRGLAGPSYNEQFF,TGTGCCAGCAGGGGACTAGCGGGGCCATCCTACAATGAGCAGTTCTTC
.,.,TRBV6-1,TRBJ2-5,CASRRFSQETQYF,TGTGCCAGCAGGAGATTTTCCCAAGAGACCCAGTACTTC
many,TRBD2,TRBV24-1,TRBJ2-1,CATSDTIAGAYNEQFF,TGTGCCACCAGTGACACCATAGCGGGAGCCTACAATGAGCAGTTCTTC
many,.,TRBV12-3/TRBV12-4,TRBJ1-1,CASSLGPGATEAFF,TGTGCCAGCAGTTTGGGCCCAGGGGCTACTGAAGCTTTCTTT
few,TRBD2,TRBV11-2,TRBJ2-2,CASSPQISGSGELFF,TGTGCCAGCAGCCCCCAGATTAGCGGGAGTGGGGAGCTGTTTTTT
.,.,TRBV29-1,TRBJ2-1,CSALSVADYSYNEQFF,TGCAGCGCTCTAAGTGTGGCAGATTATTCCTACAATGAGCAGTTCTTC
many,TRBD1,TRBV29-1,TRBJ2-7,CSGLDRGKQYF,TGCAGCGGCTTGGACAGGGGAAAGCAGTACTTC
few,TRBD2,TRBV12-3/TRBV12-4,TRBJ2-1,CASSLVAGGNSYNEQFF,TGTGCCAGCAGTTTGGTGGCGGGGGGGAACTCCTACAATGAGCAGTTCTTC
many,.,TRBV5-1,TRBJ2-5,CASSSQGGQETQYF,TGCGCCAGCAGCTCCCAGGGGGGCCAAGAGACCCAGTACTTC
many,TRBD2,TRBV20-1,TRBJ2-1,CSAQRGGRDNEQFF,TGCAGTGCCCAGCGCGGGGGGAGGGACAATGAGCAGTTCTTC
many,.,TRBV2,TRBJ1-2,CASSGALGVSGYTF,TGTGCCAGCAGTGGTGCACTGGGGGTTAGTGGCTACACCTTC
few,.,TRBV4-1,TRBJ2-7,CASSQSDRLFAQYF,TGCGCCAGCAGCCAGTCAGACAGGCTCTTCGCGCAGTACTTC